This T cell receptor (beta chain) was recovered during a study of cytomegalovirus exposure and HLA in healthy donors. Study in general: A data release that came early held roughly 85 million unique TCRs from HLA-typed donors. Study observations and caveats: The authors enumerated under 200 TCR beta chains as linked to cytomegalovirus. For cytomegalovirus status, the classifier reportedly gave diagnoses with high specificity and sensitivity. The authors later found most CMV-associated TCR beta chains appeared HLA-restricted.

This clone turned up a few times. Its antigen remains unidentified. The primer mix had 60 Vbeta and 13 Jbeta primers. The data were produced by immunoSEQ multiplex PCR, yet TCRdb's version contains in-frame clones alone and is incomplete. The table records around 150,000 clones, 75% to 85% of them present only once. CDR3 length equals 16 residues. The ends lost 0 bases at V and 4 bases at J; junction bases unmatched: 5. Germline CDR1 and CDR2: GTSNPN and SVGIG (reference sequence). The chain has TRBV30 and TRBJ2-5, with 13 bases that match TRBD2. The origin of this receptor is a man aged 50 to 60 in good health and CMV-seropositive. Sequencing used PBMCs. CDR3 region: CAWSVLAGGPRETQYF. DNA of the CDR3: TGTGCCTGGAGTGTACTAGCGGGGGGGCCGCGAGAGACCCAGTACTTC.